The T cell receptor beta chain under discussion was sequenced for a study of blood T cells in healthy people across ages. Whole-study findings and limits: Diversity of TCR beta correlated strongly with naive T cell percentage.

Primed by a sample-barcoded 5' primer and a J-beta primer mix, a second PCR proceeded for roughly 6 to 12 cycles. Using its own MiXCR run on the 5' RACE reads, TCRdb lists one record per CDR3 protein. The sample includes 550,000 to 800,000 distinct CDR3 sequences, about 21% of them seen just once. This clonotype was recorded at least ten times. As yet, its antigen is unknown. This TCR was recovered from a man between 65 and 85 years old in good health. The sequencing input was blood.

The CDR3 region is CSAVLSVNSQPQHF. As DNA, the CDR3 is TGCAGTGCCGTACTCTCGGTTAATAGTCAGCCCCAGCATTTT. The chain links TRBV20-1 to TRBJ1-5; D not certain. The CDR3 length is 14 residues. CDR1 and CDR2 (germline): DFQATT, SNEGSKA (reference sequence). V was cut by 6 bases and J by 6 bases, with 18 bases left in between.